This T cell receptor beta chain was observed in a study of breast tumors, draining lymph nodes, adjacent tissues. TCRdb processed the multiplex PCR reads anew with MiXCR; each CDR3 protein has one entry. The profile shows approximately 13,000 distinct CDR3 sequences, roughly two thirds of them singletons. CDR1 and CDR2 (germline): SGHRS, YFSETQ. V was cut by 4 bases and J by 1 base, with 12 bases left in between. The CDR3 has 14 amino acids. This chain joins TRBV5-1 and TRBJ2-7; possibly TRBD1 for D (5 bases). The source material was tumor-adjacent breast tissue. The receptor's source is a female donor with breast cancer. Some clones in this sample may be carry-over from other donors' samples. This CDR3 reads CASSLDSYSYEQYF. The CDR3 DNA reads TGCGCCAGCAGCCTAGACAGCTATTCCTACGAGCAGTACTTC.